The rows below give T cell receptor beta chains drawn from one sample of a study of blood T cell repertoires in COVID-19. Method: immunoSEQ multiplex PCR; TCRdb's copy keeps in-frame clones and lacks some. Among 150,000 to 200,000 clones listed, roughly 89% were seen once. The specimen was peripheral blood. The receptors shown here come from a man aged 18 to 29 with active or convalescent COVID-19. The CDR3 runs from the conserved cysteine through the conserved F or W. The D gene is left open where the match is weak. Not all rows give a size; the values are once, few, many and, for expanded clones, a class.

>-|TRBD1|TRBV27|TRBJ1-4
TGTGCCAGCAGTTCCTTTCGACAGGGAACTAATGAAAAACTGTTTTTT
CASSSFRQGTNEKLFF
>-|-|TRBV27|TRBJ1-1
TGTGCCAGCAGTTTATCAGGGAGCGGGGTCACTGAAGCTTTCTTT
CASSLSGSGVTEAFF
>once|-|TRBV19|TRBJ2-2
TGTGCCAGTAGTCTCGACCCAGGCAACACCGGGGAGCTGTTTTTT
CASSLDPGNTGELFF
>-|-|TRBV2|TRBJ1-1
TGTGCCAGCAGGGCCCTTTACACTGAAGCTTTCTTT
CASRALYTEAFF
>-|TRBD1|TRBV7-2|TRBJ1-4
TGTGCCAGCAGCTTAGCCGGGACAGGGTACAATGAAAAACTGTTTTTT
CASSLAGTGYNEKLFF
>-|TRBD2|TRBV3-1/TRBV3-2|TRBJ2-3
TGTGCCAGCAGCCATCTGGGTGCGGCGGGGGCAGATACGCAGTATTTT
CASSHLGAAGADTQYF
>-|TRBD1|TRBV27|TRBJ2-5
TGTGCCAGCAGTTTACAGGGGGCGGTGGAGACCCAGTACTTC
CASSLQGAVETQYF
>once|TRBD1|TRBV24-1|TRBJ2-3
TGTGCCACCAGTGATCAACGACAGGGGTCAGATACGCAGTATTTT
CATSDQRQGSDTQYF
>-|TRBD1|TRBV29-1|TRBJ1-1
TGCAGCGCTACAGGGGTTGGGACTGAAGCTTTCTTT
CSATGVGTEAFF
>-|-|TRBV5-4|TRBJ2-7
TGTGCCAGCAGCTCCCAGAAGACTGGCTCCTACGAGCAGTACTTC
CASSSQKTGSYEQYF
>-|-|TRBV9|TRBJ2-2
TGTGCCAGCAGTGACGAGAGGTCTGGGAACACCGGGGAGCTGTTTTTT
CASSDERSGNTGELFF